This TCR beta chain derives from a study of T-cell memory formation after mild COVID-19. Regarding the study as a whole: For second-wave clones that peaked at day 37, SARS-CoV-2 specificity went unverified.

The CDR3 sequence is 15 residues long. The germline CDR1 and CDR2 sequences are SGHKS and YYEKEE (reference sequence). The ends lost 4 bases at V and 5 bases at J; junction bases unmatched: 11. Amplification by 5'RACE using constant-segment primers produced TCR alpha and TCR beta cDNA libraries that carried sample barcodes and UMIs. TCRdb re-derived calls from the 5' RACE reads in MiXCR, one entry per CDR3 protein. The profile covers approximately 450,000 distinct CDR3 sequences, with 15% to 20% appearing a single time and 10% to 15% taken by the ten largest. About this clonotype itself: No antigen is known for it.

The TCR originated in an adult woman who had mild COVID-19 (a few samples of this study predate the infection). Cell type and time point are not known. V and J are TRBV5-5 and TRBJ2-7; TRBD1 aligns across 8 bases. Sequenced input: PBMCs or a T cell subset sorted from them (not recorded which). The CDR3 DNA sequence: TGTGCCAGCAGCAGTATTGACAGGGGTACCCACGAGCAGTACTTC. Residues: CASSSIDRGTHEQYF.